Here is one T cell receptor beta chain with its context. Its antigen is unidentified. The sample comes from a study of post-analysis software for immune sequencing data. Across the whole study: Courses of disease covered relapsing-remitting, secondary progressive and progressive-relapsing multiple sclerosis.

Deletions cut 0 bases from V and 2 bases from J, with 5 bases between. The CDR3 has 13 residues. CDR1 and CDR2 from the germline V gene are MNHEY and SMNVEV (reference sequence). TCR beta cDNA libraries included unique molecular identifiers. Yield was about 500,000 cDNA molecules from around 1 to 10 million T cells. TCRdb used MiXCR to reprocess the PCR reads, holding one entry per CDR3 protein. The repertoire holds about 380,000 distinct CDR3 sequences, with 30% to 45% as singletons. Study-wide results and caveats: When patients were compared with controls, about five TRBV segments were more frequent, TRBV5-6, TRBV5-1 and TRBV20-1 among them. Significantly lower normalized Chao1 diversity was found in patients with multiple sclerosis relative to controls.

Sequenced: blood. The chain uses TRBV27 and TRBJ2-7; D remains ambiguous. The sequence derives from a girl under 18 with multiple sclerosis. CDR3 in amino acids: CASSLSRPYEQYF. The CDR3 DNA reads as TGTGCCAGCAGTTTATCTCGACCCTACGAGCAGTACTTC.